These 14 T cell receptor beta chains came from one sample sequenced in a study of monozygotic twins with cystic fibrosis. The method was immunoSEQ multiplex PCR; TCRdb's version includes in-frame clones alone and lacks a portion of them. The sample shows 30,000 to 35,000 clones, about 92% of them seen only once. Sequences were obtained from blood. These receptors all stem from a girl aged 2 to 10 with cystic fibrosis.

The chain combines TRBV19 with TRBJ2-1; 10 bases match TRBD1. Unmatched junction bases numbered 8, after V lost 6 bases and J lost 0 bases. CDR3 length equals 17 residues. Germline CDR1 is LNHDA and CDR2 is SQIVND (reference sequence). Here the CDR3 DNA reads TGTGCCAGTAGGGACTCGACAGGGGGCTACTCCTACAATGAGCAGTTCTTC. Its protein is CASRDSTGGYSYNEQFF.

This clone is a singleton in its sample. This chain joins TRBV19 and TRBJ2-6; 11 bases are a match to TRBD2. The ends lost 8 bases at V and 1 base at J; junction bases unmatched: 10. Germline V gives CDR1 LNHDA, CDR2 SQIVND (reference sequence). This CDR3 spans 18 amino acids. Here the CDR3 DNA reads TGTGCCAGTTGTAAGGGACTAGCGGAGGTGTCTGGGGCCAACGTCCTGACTTTC. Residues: CASCKGLAEVSGANVLTF.

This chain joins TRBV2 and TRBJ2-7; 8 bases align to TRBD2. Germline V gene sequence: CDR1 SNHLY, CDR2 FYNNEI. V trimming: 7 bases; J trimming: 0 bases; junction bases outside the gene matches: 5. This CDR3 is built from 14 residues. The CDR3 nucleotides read TGTGCCAGCAAGCGGGGGACGCACTCCTACGAGCAGTACTTC. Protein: CASKRGTHSYEQYF. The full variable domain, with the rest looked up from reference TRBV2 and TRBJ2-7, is EPEVTQTPSHQVTQMGQEVILRCVPISNHLYFYWYRQILGQKVEFLVSFYNNEISEKSEIFDDQFSVERPDGSNFTLKIRSTKLEDSAMYFCASKRGTHSYEQYFGPGTRLTVT.

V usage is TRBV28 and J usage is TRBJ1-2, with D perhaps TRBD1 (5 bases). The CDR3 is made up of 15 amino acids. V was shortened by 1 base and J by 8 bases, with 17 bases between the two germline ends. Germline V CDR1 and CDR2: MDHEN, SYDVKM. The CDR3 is CASSLSQTRGAGYTF. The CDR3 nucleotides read TGTGCCAGCAGTTTATCCCAGACACGCGGGGCAGGCTACACCTTC.

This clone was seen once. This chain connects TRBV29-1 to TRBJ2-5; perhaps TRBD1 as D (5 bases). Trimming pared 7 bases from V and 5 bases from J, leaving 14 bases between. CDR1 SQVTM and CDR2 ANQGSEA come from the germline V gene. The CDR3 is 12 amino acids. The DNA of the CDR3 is TGCAGCGCTGGTGGGGCGGACGAGACCCAGTACTTC. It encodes CSAGGADETQYF.

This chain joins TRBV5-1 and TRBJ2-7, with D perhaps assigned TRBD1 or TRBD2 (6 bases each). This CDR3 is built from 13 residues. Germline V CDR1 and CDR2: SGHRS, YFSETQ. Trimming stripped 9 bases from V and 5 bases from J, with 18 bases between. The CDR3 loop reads CANPGRRGNEQYF. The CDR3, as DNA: TGCGCCAACCCAGGGAGGAGGGGGAACGAGCAGTACTTC.

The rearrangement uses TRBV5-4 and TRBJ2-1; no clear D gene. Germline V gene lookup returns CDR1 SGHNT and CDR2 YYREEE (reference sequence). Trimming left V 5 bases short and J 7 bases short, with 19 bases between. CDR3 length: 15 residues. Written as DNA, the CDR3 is TGTGCCAGCAGTCAAGACCTCCTGCTGGGGAATGAGCAGTTCTTC. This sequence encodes CASSQDLLLGNEQFF.

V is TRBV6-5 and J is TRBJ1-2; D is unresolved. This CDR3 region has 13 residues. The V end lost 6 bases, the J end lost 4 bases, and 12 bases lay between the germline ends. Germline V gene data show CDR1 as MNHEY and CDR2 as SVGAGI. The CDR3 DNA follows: TGTGCCAGCAGACTCACCAGTGGCTATGGCTACACCTTC. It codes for CASRLTSGYGYTF.

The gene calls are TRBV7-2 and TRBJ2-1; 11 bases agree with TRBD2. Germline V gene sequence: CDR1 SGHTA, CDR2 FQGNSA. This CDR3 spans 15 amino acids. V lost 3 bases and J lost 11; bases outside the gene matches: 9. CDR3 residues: CASSFSGRAGSQQFF. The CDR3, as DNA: TGTGCCAGCAGCTTTAGCGGGAGGGCCGGGAGTCAGCAGTTCTTC. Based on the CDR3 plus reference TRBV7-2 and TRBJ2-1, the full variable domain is GAGVSQSPSNKVTEKGKDVELRCDPISGHTALYWYRQSLGQGLEFLIYFQGNSAPDKSGLPSDRFSAERTGGSVSTLTIQRTQQEDSAVYLCASSFSGRAGSQQFFGPGTRLTVL.

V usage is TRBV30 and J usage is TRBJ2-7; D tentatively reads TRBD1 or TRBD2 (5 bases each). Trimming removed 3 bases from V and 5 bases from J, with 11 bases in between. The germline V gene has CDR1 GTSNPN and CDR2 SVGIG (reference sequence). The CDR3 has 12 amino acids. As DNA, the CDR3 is TGTGCCTGGAGCCCAGGGACCCACGAGCAGTACTTC. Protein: CAWSPGTHEQYF.

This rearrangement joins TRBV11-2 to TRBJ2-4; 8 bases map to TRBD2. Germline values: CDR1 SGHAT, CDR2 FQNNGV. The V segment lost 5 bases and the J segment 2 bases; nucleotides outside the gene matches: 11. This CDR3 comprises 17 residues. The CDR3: CASSPIGAGGSKNIQYF. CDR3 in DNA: TGTGCCAGCAGCCCGATCGGGGCGGGAGGCTCCAAAAACATTCAGTACTTC.

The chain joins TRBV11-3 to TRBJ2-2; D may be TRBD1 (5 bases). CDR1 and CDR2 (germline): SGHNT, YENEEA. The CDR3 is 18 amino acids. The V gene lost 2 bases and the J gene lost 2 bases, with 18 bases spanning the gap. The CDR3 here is CASSLRGIGNYNTGELFF. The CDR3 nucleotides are TGTGCCAGCAGCTTAAGGGGAATCGGCAATTACAACACCGGGGAGCTGTTTTTT.

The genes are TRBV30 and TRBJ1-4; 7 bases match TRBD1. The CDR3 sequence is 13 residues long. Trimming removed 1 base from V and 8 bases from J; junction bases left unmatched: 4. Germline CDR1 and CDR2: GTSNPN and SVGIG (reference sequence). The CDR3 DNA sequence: TGTGCCTGGAGTGACAGGGGAAGAGAAAAACTGTTTTTT. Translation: CAWSDRGREKLFF.

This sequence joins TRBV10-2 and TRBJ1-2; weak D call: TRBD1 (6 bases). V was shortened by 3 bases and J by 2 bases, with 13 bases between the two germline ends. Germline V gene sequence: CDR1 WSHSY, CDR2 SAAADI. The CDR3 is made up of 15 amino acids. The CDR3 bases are TGCGCCAGCAGTGACCCCTTTGACAGGAACTATGGCTACACCTTC. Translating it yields CASSDPFDRNYGYTF.